This T cell receptor beta chain was observed in a study of T cells after yellow fever vaccination. At least ten counts were recorded for this clonotype. Its antigen is as yet unknown. Per the germline V gene, CDR1 is SGHTA and CDR2 is FQGTGA. Trimming took off 2 bases at V and 7 bases at J, with 12 bases between the two ends. This CDR3 contains 14 residues. TCRdb called the 5' RACE reads again in MiXCR, with one record for every CDR3 protein. The sample holds roughly 140,000 distinct CDR3 sequences, 7% to 9% seen once. Study-level points and caveats: Weaker overall was a secondary response that nonetheless peaked faster, on day 5 versus 15. Boosting was followed by the reappearance of most primary-vaccination clones (roughly 95% CD4, more than 70% CD8).

This clonotype originated in a man aged 30-40 years who received the YFV17D yellow fever vaccine. Source: CD4+ T cells sorted from PBMCs, taken 5 days after the yellow fever booster vaccination. V usage is TRBV7-3 and J usage is TRBJ2-4, with D hard to call. The CDR3 loop reads CASSLDGGSNIQYF. For the CDR3, the DNA is TGTGCCAGCAGCTTAGATGGTGGGTCTAACATTCAGTACTTC.